This T cell receptor beta chain came from a study of blood T cell repertoires in COVID-19. Whole-study context: Sample material is recorded as cDNA or gDNA derived from T cells, B-cell-depleted T cells, or PBMCs.

In germline, CDR1 is SGHAT, CDR2 FQNNGV. The V and J ends lost 4 bases and 2 bases, in that order; junction bases with no gene match: 7. The CDR3 runs 15 residues. This clone was picked up one time. Per the study methods: Estimation of nucleated cell counts was performed using reference gene primer amplification. Generated by immunoSEQ multiplex PCR, the TCRdb table keeps only in-frame clones and is missing some. V, J and clone size reflect that table, while D and trimming were determined from the DNA. The table shows about 60,000 clones, with just under 85% occurring only once. This sequence was found in a man aged 55 to 69 with acute or convalescent COVID-19. The rearrangement joins TRBV11-2 to TRBJ2-7; 8 bases line up with TRBD1. The sequenced sample was peripheral blood. CDR3 loop: CASSSSQGATYEQYF. CDR3 in DNA: TGTGCCAGCAGCTCGTCGCAGGGGGCAACCTACGAGCAGTACTTC. Variable domain in full (rest from reference TRBV11-2 and TRBJ2-7): EAGVAQSPRYKIIEKRQSVAFWCNPISGHATLYWYQQILGQGPKLLIQFQNNGVVDDSQLPKDRFSAERLKGVDSTLKIQPAKLEDSAVYLCASSSSQGATYEQYFGPGTRLTVT.